Sequencing of this T cell receptor (beta chain) was carried out in a study of PD-1 blockade in classical Hodgkin lymphoma. To note about this clone: Its antigen is not known.

Whole-study findings and limits: Nivolumab initiation under 1 year post-ASCT meant exclusion. TCR diversity rose significantly by C4D1 in CD4+ but not CD8+ cells. Whoever responded completely had baseline diversity much like that seen in newly diagnosed patients.

Each patient experienced a relapse that followed autologous stem cell transplantation, and brentuximab vedotin exposure varied. V was cut by 4 bases and J by 5 bases, with 17 bases left in between. This CDR3 spans 15 amino acids. Germline CDR1 is SEHNR and CDR2 is FQNEAQ (reference sequence). Libraries were prepared by immunoSEQ multiplex PCR; TCRdb keeps only in-frame clonotypes and omits some of them. Of 66,000 or so clones listed, 71% are singletons. The TCR sequence derives from a human donor with classical Hodgkin lymphoma. Sample: peripheral blood mononuclear cells (PBMCs), taken before the second cycle of nivolumab. The chain links TRBV7-9 to TRBJ2-5; D possibly corresponds to TRBD2 (5 bases). For the CDR3, the DNA is TGTGCCAGCAGCTCATCCGGACTGGATTGGGAGACCCAGTACTTC. Protein product: CASSSSGLDWETQYF.